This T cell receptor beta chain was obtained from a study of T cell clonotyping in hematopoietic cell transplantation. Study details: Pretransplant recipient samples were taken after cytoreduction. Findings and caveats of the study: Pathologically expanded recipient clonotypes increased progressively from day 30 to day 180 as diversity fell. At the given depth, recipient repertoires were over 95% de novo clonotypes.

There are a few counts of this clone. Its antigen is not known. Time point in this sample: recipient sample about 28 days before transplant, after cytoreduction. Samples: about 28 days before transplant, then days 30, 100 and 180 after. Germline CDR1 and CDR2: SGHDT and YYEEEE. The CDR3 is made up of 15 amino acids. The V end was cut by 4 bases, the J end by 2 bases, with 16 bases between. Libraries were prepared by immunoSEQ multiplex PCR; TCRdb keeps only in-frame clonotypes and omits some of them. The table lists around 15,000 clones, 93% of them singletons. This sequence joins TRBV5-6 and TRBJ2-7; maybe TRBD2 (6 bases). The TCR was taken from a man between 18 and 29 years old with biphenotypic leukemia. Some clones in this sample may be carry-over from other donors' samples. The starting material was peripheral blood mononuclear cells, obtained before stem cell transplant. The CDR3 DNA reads TGTGCCAGCAGCCCGGGGGACTTTGGTCCCTACGAGCAGTACTTC. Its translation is CASSPGDFGPYEQYF.